The sequence of this TCR beta chain was determined in a study of identical twins. Looked up from germline, CDR1 is KGHDR and CDR2 is SFDVKD. The CDR3 totals 9 residues. V was shortened by 12 bases and J by 8 bases, with 9 bases between the two germline ends. TCRdb re-called the 5' RACE reads through MiXCR, storing one row per CDR3 protein. The data contain hundreds of thousands of distinct CDR3 sequences, approximately 24% of them singletons. These same data were also listed under a study on T cells expressing NK-cell markers. That report adds: According to the study, TCR beta repertoires originated from sorted CD3+CD56+NKG2C+, CD3+CD56+NKG2C- and CD3+CD56-NKG2C+ T cells.

V is TRBV24-1 and J is TRBJ2-5; D perhaps matches TRBD2 (5 bases). The clonotype originates from a woman under 30 in good health. Sequenced input: CD4+ T cells sorted from blood. CDR3 in amino acids: CAPGETQYF. CDR3 in DNA: TGTGCCCCCGGGGAAACCCAGTACTTC.